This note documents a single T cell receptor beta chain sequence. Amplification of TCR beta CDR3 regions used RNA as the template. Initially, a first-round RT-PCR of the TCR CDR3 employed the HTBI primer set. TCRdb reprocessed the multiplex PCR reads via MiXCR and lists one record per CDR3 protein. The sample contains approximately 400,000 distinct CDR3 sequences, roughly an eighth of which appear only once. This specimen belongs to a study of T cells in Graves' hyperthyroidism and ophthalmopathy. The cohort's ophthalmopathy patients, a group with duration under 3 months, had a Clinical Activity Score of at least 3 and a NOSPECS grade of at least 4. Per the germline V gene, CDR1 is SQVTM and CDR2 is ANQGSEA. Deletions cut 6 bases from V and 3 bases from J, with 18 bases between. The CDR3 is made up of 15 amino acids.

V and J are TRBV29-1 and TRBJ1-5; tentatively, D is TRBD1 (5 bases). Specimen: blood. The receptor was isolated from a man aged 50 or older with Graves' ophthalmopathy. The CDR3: CSVDRGTYHNQPQHF. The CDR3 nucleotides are TGCAGCGTGGACCGGGGGACTTATCACAATCAGCCCCAGCATTTT.